This TCR beta chain derives from a study of blood T cell repertoires in COVID-19. Study in general: COVID-19 samples collected from the United States, Italy and Spain covered acute and convalescent phases. In each case, the material was cDNA or gDNA derived from T cells, B-cell-depleted T cells, or PBMCs.

Per the study methods: Amplifying reference gene primers gave estimates of nucleated cell counts. Assay used: immunoSEQ multiplex PCR; TCRdb lists only in-frame clones, some missing. Clone size and V and J calls were adopted from that table, with D and trimming inferred from the DNA. Among approximately 150,000 clones listed, approximately 90% were seen once. V shed 3 bases and J 2 bases; nucleotides not matched to a gene: 10. This CDR3 comprises 16 residues. From germline, CDR1 is MNHEY and CDR2 SMNVEV (reference sequence). The receptor comes from a woman aged 45-65 years with acute or convalescent COVID-19. The rearrangement joins TRBV27 to TRBJ2-7; 7 bases match TRBD1. Input material: peripheral blood. As DNA, the CDR3 is TGTGCCAGCAGTTTTTCAACAGGGGTGGAGACCTACGAGCAGTACTTC. Translated: CASSFSTGVETYEQYF.